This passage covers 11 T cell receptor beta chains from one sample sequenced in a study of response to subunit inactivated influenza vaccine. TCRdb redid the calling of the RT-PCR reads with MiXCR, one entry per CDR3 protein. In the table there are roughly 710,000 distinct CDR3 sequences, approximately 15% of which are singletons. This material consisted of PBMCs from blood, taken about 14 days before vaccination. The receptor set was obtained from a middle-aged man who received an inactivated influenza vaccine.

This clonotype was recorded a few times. CDR3 loop: CSAAGTSGTDSYEQYF. DNA of the CDR3: TGCAGTGCCGCCGGGACTAGCGGTACCGATTCCTACGAGCAGTACTTC. The chain joins TRBV20-1 to TRBJ2-7; 11 nucleotides match TRBD2. The CDR3 covers 16 residues. The V gene's germline CDR1 is DFQATT and CDR2 SNEGSKA (reference sequence). The V segment lost 6 bases and the J segment 1 base; nucleotides outside the gene matches: 11.

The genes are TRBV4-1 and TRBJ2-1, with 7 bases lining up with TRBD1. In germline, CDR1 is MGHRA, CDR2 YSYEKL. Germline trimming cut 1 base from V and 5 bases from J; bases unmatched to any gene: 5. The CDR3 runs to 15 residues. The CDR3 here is CASSQVQGPDNEQFF. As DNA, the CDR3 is TGCGCCAGCAGCCAAGTACAGGGGCCGGACAATGAGCAGTTCTTC.

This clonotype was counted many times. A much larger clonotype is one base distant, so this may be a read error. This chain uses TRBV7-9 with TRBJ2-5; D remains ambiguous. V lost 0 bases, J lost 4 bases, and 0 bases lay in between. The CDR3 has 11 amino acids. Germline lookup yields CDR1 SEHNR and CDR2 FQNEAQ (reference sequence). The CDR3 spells CASSLAETQYF. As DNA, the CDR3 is TGTGCCAGCAGCTTAGCAGAGACCCAGTACTTC.

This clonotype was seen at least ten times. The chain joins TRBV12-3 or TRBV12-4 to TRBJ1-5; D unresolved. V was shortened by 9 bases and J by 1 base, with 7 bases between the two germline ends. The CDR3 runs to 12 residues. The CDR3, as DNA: TGTGCCAGTAGGACGAGCAATCAGCCCCAGCATTTT. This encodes CASRTSNQPQHF.

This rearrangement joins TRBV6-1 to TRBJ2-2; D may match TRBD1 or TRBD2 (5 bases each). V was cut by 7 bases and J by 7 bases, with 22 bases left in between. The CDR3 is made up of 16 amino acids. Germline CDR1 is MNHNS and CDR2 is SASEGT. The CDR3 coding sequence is TGTGCCAGCACCCTTGTGAGGGGCCCAGGAGTCGGGGAGCTGTTTTTT. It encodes CASTLVRGPGVGELFF.

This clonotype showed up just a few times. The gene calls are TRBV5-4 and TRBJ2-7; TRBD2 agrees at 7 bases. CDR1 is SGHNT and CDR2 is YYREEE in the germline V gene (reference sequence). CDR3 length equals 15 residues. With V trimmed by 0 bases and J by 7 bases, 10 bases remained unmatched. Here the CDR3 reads CASSLGAVMGGEQYF. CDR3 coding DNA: TGTGCCAGCAGCTTGGGAGCTGTCATGGGAGGGGAGCAGTACTTC.

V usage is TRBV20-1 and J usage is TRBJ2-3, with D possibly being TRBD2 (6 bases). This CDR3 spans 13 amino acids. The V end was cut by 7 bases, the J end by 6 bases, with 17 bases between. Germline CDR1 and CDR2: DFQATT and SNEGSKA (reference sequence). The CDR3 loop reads CSVQNSLADTQYF. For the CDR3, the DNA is TGCAGTGTACAAAATTCTCTAGCGGATACGCAGTATTTT.

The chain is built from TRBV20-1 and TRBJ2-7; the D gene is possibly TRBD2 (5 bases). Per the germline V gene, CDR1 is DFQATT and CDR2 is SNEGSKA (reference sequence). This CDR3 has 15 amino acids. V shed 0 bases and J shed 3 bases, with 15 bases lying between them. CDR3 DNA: TGCAGTGCTAGAGATGGTAACCCGGGGAACTACGAGCAGTACTTC. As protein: CSARDGNPGNYEQYF.

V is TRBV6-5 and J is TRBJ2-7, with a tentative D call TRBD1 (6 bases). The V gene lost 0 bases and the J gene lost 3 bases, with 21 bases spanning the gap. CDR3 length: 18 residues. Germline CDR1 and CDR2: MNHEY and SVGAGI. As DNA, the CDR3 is TGTGCCAGCAGTTACTCGAGGGTAGGATCCAGGGGAAACTACGAGCAGTACTTC. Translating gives CASSYSRVGSRGNYEQYF.

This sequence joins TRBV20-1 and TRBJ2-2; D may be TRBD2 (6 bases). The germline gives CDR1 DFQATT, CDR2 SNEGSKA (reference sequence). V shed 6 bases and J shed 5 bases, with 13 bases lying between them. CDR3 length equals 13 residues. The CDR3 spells CSALPGSTGELFF. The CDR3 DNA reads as TGCAGTGCCCTACCCGGGAGTACCGGGGAGCTGTTTTTT.

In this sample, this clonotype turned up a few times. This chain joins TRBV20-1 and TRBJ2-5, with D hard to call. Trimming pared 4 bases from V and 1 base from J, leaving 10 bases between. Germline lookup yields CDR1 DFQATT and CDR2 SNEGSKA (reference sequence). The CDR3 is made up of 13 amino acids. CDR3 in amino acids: CSATDTFQETQYF. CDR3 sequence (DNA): TGCAGTGCTACCGACACCTTCCAAGAGACCCAGTACTTC.